Listed below are T cell receptor beta chains from one sample, sequenced in a study of blood T cell repertoires in COVID-19. Produced via immunoSEQ multiplex PCR; TCRdb's table is partial and in-frame only. This sample has roughly 180,000 clones, with 84% found just once. Sequences were obtained from peripheral blood. These TCRs come from a man aged 35 to 55 who had recovered from COVID-19. Each CDR3 is given with its conserved first and last residue. D genes are given only for firm matches. Rows give clone size only sometimes, using once, few, many, or a class for an expanded clone.

>TRBV11-1|NA|TRBJ1-3|NA
TGTGCCAGCAGCTTGGGAGGGTACGGAAACACCATATATTTT
CASSLGGYGNTIYF
>TRBV19|TRBD1|TRBJ2-6|NA
TGTGCCAGTAGTCTCCAGGGGGACGGGGCCAACGTCCTGACTTTC
CASSLQGDGANVLTF
>TRBV3-1/TRBV3-2|TRBD1|TRBJ1-1|NA
TGTGCCAGCAGGCCGGGACAGATGAACACTGAAGCTTTCTTT
CASRPGQMNTEAFF
>TRBV29-1|NA|TRBJ1-5|NA
TGCAGCGTAAGGGGGGGCCTCGGGCAGCCCCAGCATTTT
CSVRGGLGQPQHF
>TRBV4-3|NA|TRBJ2-1|few
TGCGCCAGCAGCCAAGTCTACGGGAGCTCCTACAATGAGCAGTTCTTC
CASSQVYGSSYNEQFF
>TRBV11-3|NA|TRBJ2-1|NA
TGTGCCAGCAGCCATAGCGGCCACAATGAGCAGTTCTTC
CASSHSGHNEQFF
>TRBV5-4|NA|TRBJ2-3|NA
TGTGCCAGCAGCCGAGGGGGGAGGGGCACAGATACGCAGTATTTT
CASSRGGRGTDTQYF
>TRBV2|NA|TRBJ1-2|NA
TGTGCCAGCAGTGCCAGGGACTATGGCTACACCTTC
CASSARDYGYTF
>TRBV11-3|TRBD1|TRBJ2-5|NA
TGTGCCAGCAGCTCCGGACAGGTCGGTGAGCAAGAGACCCAGTACTTC
CASSSGQVGEQETQYF
>TRBV19|TRBD1|TRBJ1-3|NA
TGTGCCAGTAGGCCCACAGGGGGAACTGGAAACACCATATATTTT
CASRPTGGTGNTIYF
>TRBV7-8|NA|TRBJ1-2|once
TGTGCCAGCAGCATGACACCTAACTATGGCTACACCTTC
CASSMTPNYGYTF
>TRBV5-5|NA|TRBJ2-5|NA
TGTGCCAGCAGCTTGGCAGTGCTAGGTCAAGAGACCCAGTACTTC
CASSLAVLGQETQYF
>TRBV7-6|TRBD2|TRBJ2-7|NA
TGTGCCAGCAGCTTCCAGCGGGGGGGCCCTGGGGAGCAGTACTTC
CASSFQRGGPGEQYF
>TRBV30|NA|TRBJ1-2|NA
TGTGCCTGGAGGATAGAGACAGCGAGGAACTATGGCTACACCTTC
CAWRIETARNYGYTF
>TRBV9|NA|TRBJ2-7|NA
TGTGCCAGCAGCGTACCTGGTAGCGAGCAGTACTTC
CASSVPGSEQYF
>TRBV11-1|NA|TRBJ2-7|NA
TGTGCCAGCAGCTTCGGTTGGGAGCAGTACTTC
CASSFGWEQYF
>TRBV2|TRBD1|TRBJ2-7|NA
TGTGCCAGCACCTTAGACAGGGCCGACGAGCAGTACTTC
CASTLDRADEQYF
>TRBV7-2|NA|TRBJ1-2|NA
TGTGCCAGCAGCGCGAACCGACTGTCGCACTATGGCTACACCTTC
CASSANRLSHYGYTF
>TRBV12-5|NA|TRBJ1-1|NA
TGTGCTAGTGGTTTGGGGCAGCCGGGAACTGAAGCTTTCTTT
CASGLGQPGTEAFF
>TRBV7-2|TRBD2|TRBJ2-1|NA
TGTGCCAGCAGCACCTCTAGCGGGGGGGGAAATGAGCAGTTCTTC
CASSTSSGGGNEQFF
>TRBV24-1|TRBD1|TRBJ2-5|NA
TGTGCCACCAGTATGCCACAGGGGGGCAATCTGACCCAGTACTTC
CATSMPQGGNLTQYF